The following is a T cell receptor (beta chain) sequence with its context. Its target is unknown. The data belong to a study of T-cell memory formation after mild COVID-19. CDR1 is SGHTA and CDR2 is FQGNSA in the germline V gene. Trimming at V came to 5 bases and at J to 2 bases, leaving 7 bases not matched to a gene. CDR3 length equals 16 residues. Study-wide points: In pre-infection memory, a portion of responding clones appeared, which suggested that cross-reactive memory joined. Contracting CD4+ clones lay largely in CM and EM, with CD8+ ones residing in EMRA. Second-wave clones reaching peak frequency on day 37 lacked confirmed SARS-CoV-2 specificity.

The 5'RACE method, run with constant-segment primers, produced TCR alpha and TCR beta cDNA libraries (carrying sample barcodes and UMIs). Using its own MiXCR run on the 5' RACE reads, TCRdb lists one record per CDR3 protein. The sample consists of 120,000 or so distinct CDR3 sequences, around a sixth of them appearing once. The clonotype comes from an adult woman who had mild COVID-19 (a few samples of this study predate the infection). Cell type and time point are not known. This chain joins TRBV7-2 and TRBJ1-2, with TRBD1 matching over 11 bases. Sequencing used PBMCs or a T cell subset sorted from them (not recorded which). DNA of the CDR3: TGTGCCAGCAGCCCCGTCTGGACAGGGGGCAACTATGGCTACACCTTC. It specifies CASSPVWTGGNYGYTF.